The clone carrying this T cell receptor (beta chain) has just a few counts. V trimming: 6 bases; J trimming: 4 bases; junction bases outside the gene matches: 10. The germline gives CDR1 MGHDK, CDR2 SYGVNS. The CDR3 totals 15 residues. Time point in this sample: newly diagnosed GD, antithyroid drugs for less than 3 months. Construction of the TCR library relied on RNA isolated from PBMCs. This entry is derived from a study of regulatory T cells in long-lasting Graves disease. For TCR beta, libraries came from iRepertoire HTBI primers and Arm-PCR of CDR3 regions. A single record per CDR3 protein comes from TCRdb applying MiXCR to the multiplex PCR reads. Among about 450,000 distinct CDR3 sequences, about a sixth were seen once, and the ten largest hold around a tenth. These data also formed part of another study, on T cells in Graves' hyperthyroidism and ophthalmopathy. That paper states: Ophthalmopathy, which appeared later, was predicted by the model a median around 6.9 months before onset.

The specimen comprised peripheral blood mononuclear cells (PBMCs), sampled at new diagnosis, from a patient treated with antithyroid drugs. This chain connects TRBV25-1 to TRBJ1-1; 8 bases align to TRBD1. The sequence was collected from a woman aged 25 to 39 with Graves disease. The CDR3 region is CASRARTGSSTEAFF. The CDR3 bases are TGTGCCAGCAGAGCTAGGACAGGGTCGAGCACTGAAGCTTTCTTT. The full variable domain, its missing parts supplied by reference TRBV25-1 and TRBJ1-1, is EADIYQTPRYLVIGTGKKITLECSQTMGHDKMYWYQQDPGMELHLIHYSYGVNSTEKGDLSSESTVSRIRTEHFPLTLESARPSHTSQYLCASRARTGSSTEAFFGQGTRLTVV.